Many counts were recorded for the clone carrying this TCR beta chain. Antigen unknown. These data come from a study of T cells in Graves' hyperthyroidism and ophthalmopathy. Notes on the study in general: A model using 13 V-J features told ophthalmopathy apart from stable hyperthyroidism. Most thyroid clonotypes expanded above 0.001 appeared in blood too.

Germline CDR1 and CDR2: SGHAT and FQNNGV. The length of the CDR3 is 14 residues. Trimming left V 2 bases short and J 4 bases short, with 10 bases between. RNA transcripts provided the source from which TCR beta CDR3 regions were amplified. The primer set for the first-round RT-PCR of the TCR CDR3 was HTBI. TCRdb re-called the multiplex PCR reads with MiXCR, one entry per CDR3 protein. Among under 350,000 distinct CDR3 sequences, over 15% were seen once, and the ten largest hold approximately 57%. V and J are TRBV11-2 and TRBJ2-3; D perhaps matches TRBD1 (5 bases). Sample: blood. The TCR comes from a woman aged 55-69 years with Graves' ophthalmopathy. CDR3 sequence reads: CASSLSRVADTQYF. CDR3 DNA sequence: TGTGCCAGCAGCTTATCCAGGGTTGCAGATACGCAGTATTTT.